Below, 12 T cell receptor beta chains from the same sample are listed, as sequenced in a study of identifying expanded T cells in peripheral blood. Assay used: immunoSEQ multiplex PCR; TCRdb lists only in-frame clones, some missing. The sample yields about 58,000 clones, approximately 83% seen once. The specimen was blood. The receptors derive from a person between 18 and 69 years old in good health.

The chain employs TRBV15 and TRBJ2-5; TRBD2 aligns across 12 bases. Germline loops: CDR1 LNHNV, CDR2 YYDKDF (reference sequence). The CDR3 runs 16 residues. Trimming cost V 5 bases and J 5 bases; bases outside gene matches: 9. In nucleotides, the CDR3 is TGTGCCACCAGCGGCGGACTAGCGGGGACGGGTGAGACCCAGTACTTC. Its protein product is CATSGGLAGTGETQYF.

This chain joins TRBV14 and TRBJ2-2; D call uncertain. This CDR3 has 13 residues. The germline V gene encodes CDR1 SGHDN and CDR2 FVKESK. Trimming cost V 1 base and J 5 bases, with 5 bases left between them. In nucleotides, the CDR3 is TGTGCCAGCAGCCAAGGAGTTACCGGGGAGCTGTTTTTT. As protein: CASSQGVTGELFF.

This clone was detected once. The chain has TRBV7-9 and TRBJ2-2; 7 nucleotides line up with TRBD2. The J segment lost 1 base and the V segment lost 0 bases, leaving 5 bases of the junction unmatched. The germline gives CDR1 SEHNR, CDR2 FQNEAQ (reference sequence). CDR3 length: 17 amino acids. CDR3 amino acids: CASSLARLAENTGELFF. In DNA, the CDR3 is TGTGCCAGCAGCTTAGCGAGGCTAGCGGAGAACACCGGGGAGCTGTTTTTT.

This clone was observed a handful of times. Other DNA sequences in this specimen translate into the identical CDR3. The chain joins TRBV30 to TRBJ1-5; 10 bases are shared with TRBD1. The germline CDR1 and CDR2 sequences are GTSNPN and SVGIG (reference sequence). The CDR3 contains 13 residues. The V gene end was trimmed by 5 bases and the J gene end by 6 bases; junction bases not matched to a gene: 4. The CDR3 loop reads CAWGQGGTQPQHF. The CDR3 DNA reads as TGTGCCTGGGGACAGGGGGGTACTCAGCCCCAGCATTTT.

J is TRBJ2-3 and V is TRBV7-9; TRBD2 is a possible D gene (6 bases). CDR1 SEHNR and CDR2 FQNEAQ come from the germline V gene (reference sequence). The CDR3 has 13 amino acids. The V end lost 1 base, the J end lost 4 bases, and 6 bases lay between the germline ends. CDR3 in amino acids: CASSLGEADTQYF. CDR3 DNA: TGTGCCAGCAGCTTAGGGGAGGCAGATACGCAGTATTTT.

The CDR3 nucleotides are TGTGCCAGCAGTCCCCAGACTGGGGATGGCTACACCTTC. Residues: CASSPQTGDGYTF. The chain combines TRBV6-6 with TRBJ1-2; unclear D gene. Per the germline V gene, CDR1 is MNHNY and CDR2 is SVGAGI (reference sequence). The CDR3 runs 13 residues. The V end was cut by 5 bases, the J end by 6 bases, with 13 bases between.

A note on this clone: The junction differs from germline at one of its ends, possibly a read error. The chain links TRBV6-6 to TRBJ2-7; maybe TRBD2 (7 bases). This CDR3 is 16 amino acids long. The V gene's germline CDR1 is MNHNY and CDR2 SVGAGI (reference sequence). CDR3 loop: CASSHSGGRALGEQYF. The CDR3 DNA is TGTGCCAGCAGTCACTCCGGGGGGCGGGCCCTTGGTGAGCAGTACTTC.

J is TRBJ2-2 and V is TRBV19; 11 nucleotides align to TRBD1. The CDR3 runs 16 residues. Germline V gene lookup returns CDR1 LNHDA and CDR2 SQIVND (reference sequence). With V trimmed by 4 bases and J by 4 bases, 5 bases remained unmatched. In nucleotides, the CDR3 is TGTGCCAGTAGTACCCGGGGACAGGGGGTCACCGGGGAGCTGTTTTTT. Translation gives CASSTRGQGVTGELFF.

The chain has TRBV10-2 and TRBJ1-1; weak D call: TRBD1 (6 bases). Germline V gene lookup returns CDR1 WSHSY and CDR2 SAAADI. The CDR3 runs 13 residues. Deletions cut 9 bases from V and 1 base from J, with 12 bases between. CDR3 in amino acids: CARQRQANTEAFF. CDR3 nucleotide sequence: TGCGCCAGACAGAGACAGGCGAACACTGAAGCTTTCTTT.

Only one count was recorded for this clone. The rearrangement uses TRBV27 and TRBJ2-1; the D gene is possibly TRBD1 (6 bases). The CDR3 runs 17 residues. Germline V lookup: CDR1 MNHEY, CDR2 SMNVEV (reference sequence). The V gene lost 8 bases and the J gene lost 3 bases, with 23 bases spanning the gap. CDR3 DNA: TGTGCCAGCGCTTCCCCCTCCGGGACAAGTAACTACAATGAGCAGTTCTTC. Protein sequence: CASASPSGTSNYNEQFF.

This chain uses TRBV5-5 with TRBJ2-7; 8 nucleotides match TRBD1. This CDR3 contains 16 residues. Losses at the gene ends were 2 bases for V and 6 bases for J; bases not matched to a gene: 13. Germline loops: CDR1 SGHKS, CDR2 YYEKEE (reference sequence). The CDR3 here is CASSLFPEDRAFEQYF. For the CDR3, the DNA is TGTGCCAGCAGCTTATTCCCCGAGGACAGGGCTTTCGAGCAGTACTTC.

This clone was detected only once. This sequence joins TRBV30 and TRBJ1-1; 9 nucleotides agree with TRBD1. From germline, CDR1 is GTSNPN and CDR2 SVGIG (reference sequence). This CDR3 has 16 amino acids. V shed 4 bases, J shed 5 bases, and the junction held 14 bases outside the gene matches. CDR3 DNA: TGTGCCTGGACTCCATTGACAGGGGGGTTGGGGACTGAAGCTTTCTTT. Its translation is CAWTPLTGGLGTEAFF. The complete variable domain, with remaining parts taken from reference TRBV30 and TRBJ1-1, reads SQTIHQWPATLVQPVGSPLSLECTVEGTSNPNLYWYRQAAGRGLQLLFYSVGIGQISSEVPQNLSASRPQDRQFILSSKKLLLSDSGFYLCAWTPLTGGLGTEAFFGQGTRLTVV.